The entry that follows covers one T cell receptor (beta chain) sequence. Its target is not known. The record originates from a study of Ad26.COV2.S vaccination and SARS-CoV-2 variants. Study-level points and caveats: Similar non-spike TCR breadth was seen in vaccine and placebo recipients.

Deletions cut 1 base from V and 8 bases from J, with 15 bases between. CDR1 is LGHNA and CDR2 is YNFKEQ in the germline V gene. The CDR3 has 16 amino acids. Profiling relied on immunoSEQ multiplex PCR, and the TCRdb table lists in-frame clones only, not all of them. The data contain approximately 460,000 clones, roughly nine tenths of them seen just once; the ten biggest clones take up 1.5% to 2%. Sample treatment: around 19 received Ad26.COV2.S at low or high dose, single or two shots; about 5 received placebo; per-sample allocation not given. Collection of the samples took place on day 63 after the first injection of vaccine or placebo. Built on an Ad26 vector, the vaccine expressed Wuhan-strain SARS-CoV-2 spike.

The sample consisted of peripheral blood, taken in a trial of Ad26.COV2.S vaccine versus placebo. The clonotype was recovered from a person between 18 and 65 years old who received the Ad26.COV2.S COVID-19 vaccine or a placebo. The rearrangement links TRBV4-2 to TRBJ1-6; D is uncertain. CDR3 coding DNA: TGTGCCAGCAGCCAAGTGGGAAATTTTATCGATTCACCCCTCCACTTT. Translating it yields CASSQVGNFIDSPLHF.